Below, 4 T cell receptor beta chains from the same sample are listed, as sequenced in a study of cytomegalovirus exposure and HLA in healthy donors. PCR primers comprised 60 Vbeta and 13 Jbeta primers. Using immunoSEQ multiplex PCR, the repertoire was profiled, and TCRdb retains in-frame clones only, with some absent. The sample shows about 140,000 clones, 75% of them seen only once. Material: PBMCs. The receptors were sampled from a man aged 18 to 35 in good health and CMV-seropositive.

The J gene is TRBJ2-1, the V gene TRBV14, with unresolved D. V was shortened by 0 bases and J by 7 bases, with 13 bases between the two germline ends. Germline V gene lookup returns CDR1 SGHDN and CDR2 FVKESK. This CDR3 has 15 amino acids. CDR3 sequence reads: CASSQDVSLLNEQFF. The DNA of the CDR3 is TGTGCCAGCAGCCAAGATGTATCACTTTTGAATGAGCAGTTCTTC.

The chain combines TRBV30 with TRBJ1-3; possible D gene TRBD1, 5 bases. V lost 3 bases to trimming and J lost 5 bases, with 20 bases between them. The germline gives CDR1 GTSNPN, CDR2 SVGIG (reference sequence). The CDR3 runs 16 residues. CDR3 in amino acids: CAWSTGSGYQRNTIYF. CDR3 sequence (DNA): TGTGCCTGGAGCACCGGATCAGGGTACCAAAGAAACACCATATATTTT. Looking up the rest from reference TRBV30 and TRBJ1-3 gives the full variable domain: SQTIHQWPATLVQPVGSPLSLECTVEGTSNPNLYWYRQAAGRGLQLLFYSVGIGQISSEVPQNLSASRPQDRQFILSSKKLLLSDSGFYLCAWSTGSGYQRNTIYFGEGSWLTVV.

This sequence joins TRBV28 and TRBJ2-3; D gene uncertain. V lost 8 bases, J lost 0 bases, and 6 bases lay in between. This CDR3 comprises 12 residues. Germline lookup yields CDR1 MDHEN and CDR2 SYDVKM. The CDR3 region has the DNA TGTGCCAGCTGCACTAGCACAGATACGCAGTATTTT. Protein product: CASCTSTDTQYF.

The chain uses TRBV5-1 and TRBJ1-1, with TRBD1 identical over 9 bases. Germline-derived CDR1 and CDR2 are SGHRS and YFSETQ. V lost 3 bases, J lost 3 bases, and 3 bases stayed unmatched. The CDR3 extends over 14 amino acids. DNA for the CDR3: TGCGCCAGCAGCTGGGGGACAGGGTACACTGAAGCTTTCTTT. It yields the protein CASSWGTGYTEAFF.